This record looks at one T cell receptor beta chain sequence and its context. In the authors' methods: Using reference gene primer amplification, nucleated cell counts were estimated. The data were produced by immunoSEQ multiplex PCR, yet TCRdb's version contains in-frame clones alone and is incomplete. The DNA gave D and trimming, while V, J and clone size come from that table. The repertoire consists of 250,000 to 300,000 clones, with about nine tenths occurring once and the leading ten covering 0.95% to 1.5%. Self-reported history from a screening survey and questionnaire set each donor's cohort. The sample comes from a study of blood T cell repertoires in COVID-19. Across the whole study: In each case, the material was cDNA or gDNA derived from T cells, B-cell-depleted T cells, or PBMCs.

The specimen was PBMCs or T cells enriched from blood (not recorded which). The sequence was collected from a human donor in a cohort exposed to, infected with or recovered from COVID-19 (not recorded which). The donor label of this sample is uncertain.

The CDR3 DNA reads as TGTGCCAGCAGCTTAAGGACAGGGGTTCGTGAGACCCAGTACTTC. This sequence encodes CASSLRTGVRETQYF. V and J are TRBV7-3 and TRBJ2-5, with 9 bases fitting TRBD1. This CDR3 contains 15 residues. CDR1 is SGHTA, CDR2 FQGTGA, per germline. The V segment lost 1 base and the J segment 5 bases; nucleotides outside the gene matches: 5.